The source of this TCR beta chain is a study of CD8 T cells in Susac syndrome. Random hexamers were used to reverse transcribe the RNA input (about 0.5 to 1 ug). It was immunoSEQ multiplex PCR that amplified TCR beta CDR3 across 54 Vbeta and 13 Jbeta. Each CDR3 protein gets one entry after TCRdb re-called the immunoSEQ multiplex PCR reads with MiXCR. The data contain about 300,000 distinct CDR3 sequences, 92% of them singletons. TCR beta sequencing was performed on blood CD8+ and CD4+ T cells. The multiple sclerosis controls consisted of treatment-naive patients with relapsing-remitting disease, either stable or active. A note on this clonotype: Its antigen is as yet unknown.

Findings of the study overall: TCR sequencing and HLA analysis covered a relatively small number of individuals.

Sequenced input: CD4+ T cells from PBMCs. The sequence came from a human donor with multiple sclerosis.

CDR3 protein: CASSFRSMNTEAFF. CDR3 nucleotide sequence: TGTGCCAGCAGCTTCAGGAGCATGAACACTGAAGCTTTCTTT. The chain uses TRBV5-6 and TRBJ1-1; unclear D gene. Germline V gene lookup returns CDR1 SGHDT and CDR2 YYEEEE. Deletions cut 2 bases from V and 0 bases from J, with 8 bases between. The length of the CDR3 is 14 residues.